This is a list of T cell receptor beta chains from one sample in a study of TIL therapy for anti-PD-1-resistant metastatic lung cancer. TCRdb's table, derived via immunoSEQ multiplex PCR, lists solely in-frame clones and lacks some. Found here are around 33,000 clones, 60% to 80% of them singletons; the top ten hold 2.5% to 3%. Sequencing used blood, obtained at baseline. The receptors were sampled from a woman between 25 and 80 years old with non-small cell lung cancer. Both conserved end residues are part of each CDR3. The D gene is left open where the match is weak. Clone size is given for some rows only: seen once, a few or many times, or a class if the clone is expanded.

v_call,j_call,d_call,clone_size,cdr3_nt,cdr3_aa
TRBV15,TRBJ2-7,TRBD1,-,TGTGCCACCAGCAGAGCCGGGACAGGGCGCTCCTACGAGCAGTACTTC,CATSRAGTGRSYEQYF
TRBV5-4,TRBJ2-7,TRBD1,few,TGTGCCAGCAGCTTGATTGGACAGGGCGAGCAGTACTTC,CASSLIGQGEQYF
TRBV21-1,TRBJ1-1,-,-,TGTGCCAGCAGTAAAGGGAGGAACACTGAAGCTTTCTTT,CASSKGRNTEAFF
TRBV6-1,TRBJ1-5,-,-,TGTGCCAGCAGTGAGGTAACAGTTAATCAGCCCCAGCATTTT,CASSEVTVNQPQHF
TRBV30,TRBJ2-6,TRBD1,few,TGTGCCTGGAGTGGACAGGGGGACTCTGGGGCCAACGTCCTGACTTTC,CAWSGQGDSGANVLTF
TRBV6-1,TRBJ1-5,TRBD1,-,TGTGCCAGCAGAATAACAGGGGGCCAAGGGCAGCCCCAGCATTTT,CASRITGGQGQPQHF
TRBV10-3,TRBJ2-1,TRBD2,-,TGTGCCATCACAATGAAGGGACTAGCGGGATTTAATGAGCAGTTCTTC,CAITMKGLAGFNEQFF
TRBV6-6,TRBJ2-6,-,-,TGTGCCAGCAGTTACGTGGGGAGCTCTGGGGCCAACGTCCTGACTTTC,CASSYVGSSGANVLTF
TRBV14,TRBJ2-3,TRBD2,-,TGTGCCAGCAGCCCGATAGCGGGGGCAGACACAGATACGCAGTATTTT,CASSPIAGADTDTQYF
TRBV2,TRBJ1-1,-,medium-sized,TGTGCCAGCAGCCGACAACAGGGAATTGAAGCTTTCTTT,CASSRQQGIEAFF
TRBV19,TRBJ2-2,-,-,TGTGCCAGTAGTATAGTAACAGGACTAAGCACCGGGGAGCTGTTTTTT,CASSIVTGLSTGELFF
TRBV5-4,TRBJ2-7,-,-,TGTGCCAGCAGCCAAAGGGGTGGGGACGAGCAGTACTTC,CASSQRGGDEQYF
TRBV6-1,TRBJ2-3,TRBD2,-,TGTGCCAGCAGTGAAATTATGTCTAGCGGGAGGGAAAGCACAGATACGCAGTATTTT,CASSEIMSSGRESTDTQYF
TRBV25-1,TRBJ2-4,TRBD2,-,TGTGCCAGCAGTGATAGCGGGGCAAAAAACATTCAGTACTTC,CASSDSGAKNIQYF
TRBV11-3,TRBJ2-3,-,-,TGTGCCAGCAGCTTAGGGGTACTGACCTCAGATACGCAGTATTTT,CASSLGVLTSDTQYF
TRBV10-2,TRBJ2-1,TRBD2,-,TGCGCCAGTAAAGGGGAGGGACTATTTGATGAGCAGTTCTTC,CASKGEGLFDEQFF
TRBV6-1,TRBJ1-1,-,-,TGTGCCAGCAGGCTGGGTTGGGGTGAGAAGGGTTTCTTT,CASRLGWGEKGFF
TRBV2,TRBJ1-1,-,-,TGTGCCAGCAGTGAAGCCCGAGAGAACACTGAAGCTTTCTTT,CASSEARENTEAFF
TRBV7-6,TRBJ2-2,-,-,TGTGCCAGCAGCTCGCGCAACAGGGCGAACACCGGGGAGCTGTTTTTT,CASSSRNRANTGELFF
TRBV5-5,TRBJ2-3,-,-,TGTGCCAGCAGCTTGGCCGTGGGAGGAGATACGCAGTATTTT,CASSLAVGGDTQYF
TRBV7-9,TRBJ2-1,TRBD2,few,TGTGCCAGCAGCTCAAGCGGGATATTCAATGAGCAGTTCTTC,CASSSSGIFNEQFF
TRBV7-9,TRBJ2-2,-,few,TGTGCCAGCAGCCTCCGGGGGCCGAACACCGGGGAGCTGTTTTTT,CASSLRGPNTGELFF
TRBV6-5,TRBJ2-2,-,-,TGTGCCAGCAGATCCCAGGGTGGTACCGGGGAGCTGTTTTTT,CASRSQGGTGELFF
TRBV5-1,TRBJ1-4,-,few,TGCGCCAGCAGCCAACTACAGGGAAGCGAAAAACTGTTTTTT,CASSQLQGSEKLFF
TRBV19,TRBJ2-5,-,-,TGTGCCAGTAGTATTAAGGTTTCGGACCACCAAGAGACCCAGTACTTC,CASSIKVSDHQETQYF
TRBV19,TRBJ2-2,-,-,TGTGCCAGTAGTACAGGGTATCCCGGGGAGCTGTTTTTT,CASSTGYPGELFF
TRBV2,TRBJ1-2,TRBD1,few,TGTGCCAGCAAAGGGACAGGGCCTAAACAGGGCACCTTC,CASKGTGPKQGTF
TRBV19,TRBJ2-5,-,-,TGTGCCAGTAGTATAGACACGGGAGAGACCCAGTACTTC,CASSIDTGETQYF
TRBV9,TRBJ2-1,TRBD2,-,TGTGCCAGCAGCGTAGCTACGGGACTAAGTAATGAGCAGTTCTTC,CASSVATGLSNEQFF
TRBV6-6,TRBJ2-3,-,-,TGTGCCAGCAGTTACCAGGGTGAGGCCTCCACAGATACGCAGTATTTT,CASSYQGEASTDTQYF
TRBV29-1,TRBJ1-3,-,-,TGCAGCGGTGGGGAGGGAAACACCATATATTTT,CSGGEGNTIYF
TRBV12-2,TRBJ2-2,-,-,TGTGCAAGTCGCTTAAGGAAATCCCGGCTAGCGGTCGTGAACACCGGGGAGCTGTTTTTT,CASRLRKSRLAVVNTGELFF
TRBV18,TRBJ2-7,-,-,TGTGCCAGCTCACCACTTTCTTCCTACGAGCAGTACTTC,CASSPLSSYEQYF
TRBV2,TRBJ1-1,-,few,TGTGCCAGCAGGATAGGTAGGACAGTCGAAGCTTTCTTT,CASRIGRTVEAFF
TRBV27,TRBJ2-7,TRBD2,-,TGTGCCAGCAGTCCCCAGCGGGAGGGTTCCTACGAGCAGTACTTC,CASSPQREGSYEQYF
TRBV7-9,TRBJ1-4,-,-,TGTGCCAGCAGCTTAGCGTTAGGAAATGAAAAACTGTTTTTT,CASSLALGNEKLFF
TRBV6-6,TRBJ1-5,-,few,TGTGCCAGCAGGGACGACACCCTTAAGAGTTGGCCCCAGCATTTT,CASRDDTLKSWPQHF
TRBV5-4,TRBJ2-2,TRBD2,-,TGTGCCAGCAGCTTGGAGCTAGCGGGAGGGCACGGGGAGCTGTTTTTT,CASSLELAGGHGELFF
TRBV6-1,TRBJ1-3,-,-,TGTGCCAGCAGTGAAGGCTCGTCTGGAAACACCATATATTTT,CASSEGSSGNTIYF
TRBV11-2,TRBJ2-2,-,once,TGTGCCAGCAGCTCGGCGAGGTCAAAGACCGGGGAGCTGTTTTTT,CASSSARSKTGELFF
TRBV18,TRBJ2-1,-,-,TGTGCCAGCTCCCTAACTGACTTGCTCAATGAGCAGTTCTTC,CASSLTDLLNEQFF
TRBV10-3,TRBJ2-7,-,-,TGTGCCATCAGGGGGCGGGACTACGAGCAGTACTTC,CAIRGRDYEQYF
TRBV18,TRBJ1-5,-,-,TGTGCCAGCTCACCGCGACAGAGCAATCAGCCCCAGCATTTT,CASSPRQSNQPQHF
TRBV9,TRBJ2-2,-,-,TGTGCCAGCAGCCCTATCATTTCGGGGGCGAACACCGGGGAGCTGTTTTTT,CASSPIISGANTGELFF
TRBV2,TRBJ2-7,TRBD2,-,TGTGCCAGCGATATTCTAGCGGGAGAGGTCGAGCAGTACTTC,CASDILAGEVEQYF
TRBV5-6,TRBJ2-1,-,-,TGTGCCAGCAGCGGCCCGAGCGGATACAATGAGCAGTTCTTC,CASSGPSGYNEQFF
TRBV7-2,TRBJ1-1,-,-,TGTGCCAGCAGCTTAGGTATGAACACTGAAGCTTTCTTT,CASSLGMNTEAFF
TRBV12-5,TRBJ2-1,-,-,TGTGCTAGTGGTTTGGCCGGGACCCCCGGGGGTGAGCAGTTCTTC,CASGLAGTPGGEQFF
TRBV20-1,TRBJ2-5,-,-,TGCAGTGCAAACCTCGGGGCCCAGTACTTC,CSANLGAQYF
TRBV2,TRBJ1-2,-,-,TGTGCCAGCAGTGAGTCCCCAAACTATGGCTACACCTTC,CASSESPNYGYTF
TRBV14,TRBJ2-2,-,-,TGTGCCAGCAGCCAAGTAGCGAACACCGGGGAGCTGTTTTTT,CASSQVANTGELFF
TRBV30,TRBJ1-5,-,-,TGTGCCTGGAGTGTAACAGGCCGACAGCTCTATAGCAATCAGCCCCAGCATTTT,CAWSVTGRQLYSNQPQHF
TRBV4-2,TRBJ2-7,TRBD2,-,TGTGCCAGCAGCCAAGGGCTAGCGGGGGTTGCCTACGAGCAGTACTTC,CASSQGLAGVAYEQYF
TRBV11-2,TRBJ1-1,-,-,TGTGCCAGCAGCTTATCGGGGAGAGACACTGAAGCTTTCTTT,CASSLSGRDTEAFF
TRBV7-9,TRBJ2-3,-,-,TGTGCCAGCAGCTTAGCTAGCCCCCTCTCCACAGATACGCAGTATTTT,CASSLASPLSTDTQYF
TRBV6-5,TRBJ1-1,TRBD1,-,TGTGCCAGCAGGCCAAGACAGGGAATGAACACTGAAGCTTTCTTT,CASRPRQGMNTEAFF
TRBV7-8,TRBJ2-7,TRBD2,-,TGTGCCAGCAGCTTAACCGGGACTAGCGGGAGATGGGAGCAGTACTTC,CASSLTGTSGRWEQYF